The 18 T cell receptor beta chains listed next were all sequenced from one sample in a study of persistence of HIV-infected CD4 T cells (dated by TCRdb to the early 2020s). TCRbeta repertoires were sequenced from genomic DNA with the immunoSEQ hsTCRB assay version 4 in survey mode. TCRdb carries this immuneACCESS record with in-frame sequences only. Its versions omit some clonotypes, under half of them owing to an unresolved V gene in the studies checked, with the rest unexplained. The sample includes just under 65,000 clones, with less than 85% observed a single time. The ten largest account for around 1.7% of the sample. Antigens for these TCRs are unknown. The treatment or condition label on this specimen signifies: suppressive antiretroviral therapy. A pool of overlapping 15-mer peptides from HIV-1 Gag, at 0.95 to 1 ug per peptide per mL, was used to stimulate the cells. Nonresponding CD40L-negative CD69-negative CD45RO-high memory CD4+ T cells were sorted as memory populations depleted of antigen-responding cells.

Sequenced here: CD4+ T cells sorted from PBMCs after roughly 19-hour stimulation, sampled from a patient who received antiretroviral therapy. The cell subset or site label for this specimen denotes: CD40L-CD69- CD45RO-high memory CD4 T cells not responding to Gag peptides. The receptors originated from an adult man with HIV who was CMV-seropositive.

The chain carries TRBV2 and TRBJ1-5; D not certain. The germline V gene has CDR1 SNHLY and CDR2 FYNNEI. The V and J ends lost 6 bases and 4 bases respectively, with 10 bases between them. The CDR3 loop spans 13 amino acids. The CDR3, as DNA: TGTGCCAGCAGGTTTGGGGAGAATCAGCCCCAGCATTTT. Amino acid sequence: CASRFGENQPQHF. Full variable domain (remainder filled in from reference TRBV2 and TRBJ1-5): EPEVTQTPSHQVTQMGQEVILRCVPISNHLYFYWYRQILGQKVEFLVSFYNNEISEKSEIFDDQFSVERPDGSNFTLKIRSTKLEDSAMYFCASRFGENQPQHFGDGTRLSIL.

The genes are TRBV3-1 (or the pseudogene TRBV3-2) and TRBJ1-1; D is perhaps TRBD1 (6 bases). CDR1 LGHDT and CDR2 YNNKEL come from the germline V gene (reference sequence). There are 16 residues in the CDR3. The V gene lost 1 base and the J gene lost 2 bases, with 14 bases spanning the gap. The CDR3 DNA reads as TGTGCCAGCAGCCAAGCAAATTTGGACAGAAACACTGAAGCTTTCTTT. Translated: CASSQANLDRNTEAFF.

This chain's CDR3 is CASSLDRGYGYTF. CDR3 sequence (DNA): TGTGCCAGCAGTCTGGACAGGGGCTATGGCTACACCTTC. The chain employs TRBV12-3 or TRBV12-4 and TRBJ1-2; 9 bases align to TRBD1. The CDR3 has 13 amino acids. V trimming: 5 bases; J trimming: 4 bases; junction bases outside the gene matches: 2.

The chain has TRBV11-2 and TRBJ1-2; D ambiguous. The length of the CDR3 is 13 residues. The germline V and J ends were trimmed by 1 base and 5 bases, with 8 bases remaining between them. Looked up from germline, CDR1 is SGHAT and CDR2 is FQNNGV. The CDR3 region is CASSLASGYGYTF. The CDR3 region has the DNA TGTGCCAGCAGCTTAGCGTCGGGTTATGGCTACACCTTC.

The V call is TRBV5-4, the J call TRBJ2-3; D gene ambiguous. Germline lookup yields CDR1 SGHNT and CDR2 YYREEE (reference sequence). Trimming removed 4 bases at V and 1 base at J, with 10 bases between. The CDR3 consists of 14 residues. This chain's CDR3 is CASSPKTRTDTQYF. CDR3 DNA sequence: TGTGCCAGCAGCCCCAAGACTCGCACAGATACGCAGTATTTT.

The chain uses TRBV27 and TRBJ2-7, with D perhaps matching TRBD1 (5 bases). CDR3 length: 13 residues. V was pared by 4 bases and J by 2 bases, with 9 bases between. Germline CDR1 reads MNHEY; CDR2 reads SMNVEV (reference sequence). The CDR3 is CASSWGSTYEQYF. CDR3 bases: TGTGCCAGCAGTTGGGGCAGCACCTACGAGCAGTACTTC.

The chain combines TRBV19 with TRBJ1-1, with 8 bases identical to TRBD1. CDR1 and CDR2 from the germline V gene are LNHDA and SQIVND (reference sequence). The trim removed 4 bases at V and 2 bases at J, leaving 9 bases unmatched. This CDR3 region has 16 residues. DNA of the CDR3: TGTGCCAGTAGTAATCGGGTACAGGGGGACAACACTGAAGCTTTCTTT. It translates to CASSNRVQGDNTEAFF. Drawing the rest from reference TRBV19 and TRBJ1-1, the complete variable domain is DGGITQSPKYLFRKEGQNVTLSCEQNLNHDAMYWYRQDPGQGLRLIYYSQIVNDFQKGDIAEGYSVSREKKESFPLTVTSAQKNPTAFYLCASSNRVQGDNTEAFFGQGTRLTVV.

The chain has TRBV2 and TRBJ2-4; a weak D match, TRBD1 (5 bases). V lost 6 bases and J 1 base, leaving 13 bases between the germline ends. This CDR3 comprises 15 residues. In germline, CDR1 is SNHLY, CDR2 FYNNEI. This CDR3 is CASSLEGAAKNIQYF. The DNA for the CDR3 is TGTGCCAGCAGCCTCGAAGGGGCCGCCAAAAACATTCAGTACTTC.

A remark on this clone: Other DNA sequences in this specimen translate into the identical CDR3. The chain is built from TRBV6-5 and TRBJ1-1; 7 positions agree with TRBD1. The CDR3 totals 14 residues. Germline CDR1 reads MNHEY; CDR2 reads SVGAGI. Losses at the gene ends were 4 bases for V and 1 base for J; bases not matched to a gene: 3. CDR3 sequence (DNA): TGTGCCAGCAGTTGGACAGGAGGGAACACTGAAGCTTTCTTT. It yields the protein CASSWTGGNTEAFF.

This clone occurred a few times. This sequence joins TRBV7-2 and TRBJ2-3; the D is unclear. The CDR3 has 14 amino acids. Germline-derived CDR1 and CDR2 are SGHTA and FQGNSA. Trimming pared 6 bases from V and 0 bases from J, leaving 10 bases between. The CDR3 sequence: CASRIRISTDTQYF. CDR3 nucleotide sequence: TGTGCCAGCAGAATTAGAATTAGCACAGATACGCAGTATTTT.

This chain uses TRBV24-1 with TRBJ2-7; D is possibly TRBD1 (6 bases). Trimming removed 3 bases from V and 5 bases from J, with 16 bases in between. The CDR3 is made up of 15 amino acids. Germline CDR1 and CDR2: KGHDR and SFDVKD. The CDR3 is CATSDPGTSSNEQYF. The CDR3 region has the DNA TGTGCCACCAGTGATCCCGGGACATCTAGCAACGAGCAGTACTTC.

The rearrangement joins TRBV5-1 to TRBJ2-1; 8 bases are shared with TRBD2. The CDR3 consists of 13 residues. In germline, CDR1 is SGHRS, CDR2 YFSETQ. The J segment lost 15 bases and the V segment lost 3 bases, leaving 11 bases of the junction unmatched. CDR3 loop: CASSSSGLAPSFF. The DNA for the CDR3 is TGCGCCAGCAGCTCCTCCGGACTAGCCCCGTCGTTCTTC.

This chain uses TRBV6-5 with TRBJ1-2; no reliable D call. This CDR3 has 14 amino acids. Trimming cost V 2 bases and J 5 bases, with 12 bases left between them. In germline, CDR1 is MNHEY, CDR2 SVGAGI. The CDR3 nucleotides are TGTGCCAGCAGTTACCGGGCGGGAGGATATGGCTACACCTTC. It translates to CASSYRAGGYGYTF.

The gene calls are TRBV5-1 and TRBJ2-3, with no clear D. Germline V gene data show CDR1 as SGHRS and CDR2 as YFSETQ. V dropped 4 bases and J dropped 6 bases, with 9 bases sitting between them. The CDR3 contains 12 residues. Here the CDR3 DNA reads TGCGCCAGCAGCCCTCGCCGGGATACGCAGTATTTT. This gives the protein CASSPRRDTQYF.

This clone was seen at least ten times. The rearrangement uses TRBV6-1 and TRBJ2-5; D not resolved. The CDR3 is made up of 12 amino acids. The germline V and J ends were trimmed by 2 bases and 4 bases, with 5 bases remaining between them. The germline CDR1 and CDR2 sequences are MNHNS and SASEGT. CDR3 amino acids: CASSERIETQYF. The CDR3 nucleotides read TGTGCCAGCAGTGAACGTATAGAGACCCAGTACTTC.

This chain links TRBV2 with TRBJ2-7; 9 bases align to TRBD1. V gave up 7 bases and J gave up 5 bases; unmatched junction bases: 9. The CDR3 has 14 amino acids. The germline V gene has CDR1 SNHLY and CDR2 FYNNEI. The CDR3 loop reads CASTGGTGRNEQYF. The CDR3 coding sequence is TGTGCCAGCACGGGCGGGACAGGGAGGAACGAGCAGTACTTC.

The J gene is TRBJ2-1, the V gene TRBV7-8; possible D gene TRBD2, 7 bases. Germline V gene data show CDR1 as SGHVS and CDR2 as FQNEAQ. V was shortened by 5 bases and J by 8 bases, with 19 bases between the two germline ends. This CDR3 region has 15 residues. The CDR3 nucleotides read TGTGCCAGCAGCCTAGGAACGACCGGGGGGCATGAGCAGTTCTTC. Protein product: CASSLGTTGGHEQFF.

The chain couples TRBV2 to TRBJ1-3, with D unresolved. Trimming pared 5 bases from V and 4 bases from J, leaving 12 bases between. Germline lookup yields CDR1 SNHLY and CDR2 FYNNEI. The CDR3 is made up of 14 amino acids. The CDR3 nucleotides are TGTGCCAGCAGTATGTCCCGCGAAGGAAACACCATATATTTT. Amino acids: CASSMSREGNTIYF.